This T cell receptor beta chain originates from a study of cytomegalovirus exposure and HLA in healthy donors (dated by TCRdb to 2016 to 2017). Regarding the complete study: An earlier analysis of a few hundred of the donors reported approximately 280 Gb of sequence data and 117 million unique TCR beta sequences obtained from roughly 180 million T cells. An early release covering around 630 HLA-typed donors comprised roughly 300 gigabases of sequencing data and some 79 million unique TCR sequences. Of the 398 genotyped donors, 65% to 90% fell in the genetic ancestry cluster associated with self-reported Caucasian donors. The study aimed to test whether cataloging public T cell receptors could reveal signatures of past pathogen exposure. The T cell repertoires of some 670 subjects were profiled by immunosequencing and related to cytomegalovirus serostatus. In addition to the first cohort of several hundred subjects, a separate validation cohort of 130 or so different subjects was used. To predict cytomegalovirus infection status, the study brought together high-throughput TCR immunosequencing, statistical association of individual TCRs with disease status, and machine learning. In a later analysis, previously published TCR beta repertoires from fewer than 750 donors were re-analyzed and high-resolution HLA genotyping was added so that TCR occurrence patterns could be studied. Rather than drawing on any new phenotypic data, the later analysis identified candidate immune exposures from TCR beta sequences and the way those sequences occurred across donors. An earlier analysis of some 500 of the donors used high-throughput TCR beta sequencing to judge whether each TCR beta V gene segment behaved as functional or pseudogenic. Alongside the repertoire data, information on donor age, sex, ethnicity and CMV serostatus was compiled. A later genetic analysis took genome-wide SNP genotypes for about 55% of the 666 donors and used that subset as a discovery cohort. All discovery cohort repertoires had been generated on a single sequencing platform. Both class I and class II loci were covered by HLA typing, at four-digit resolution. Typing coverage differed by locus: A, B, C, DRB1 and DQB1 were typed in roughly 620-640 donors, DQA1 in 500 to 550, DPA1 in roughly 590, and DPB1 in 450 to 490. Because of strong linkage in the cohort, five DR-DQ haplotypes were treated as single units for association and clustering. Among 398 genotyped donors of the cohort, an average of 235,054 unique TCR beta nucleotide sequences were sequenced per donor, approximately 20% of them non-productive.

The cohort was made up of roughly 670 healthy bone marrow donors. Cohort members were all nominally healthy when sampled, although unrecorded immune exposures were likely present. The donor tested CMV seropositive, placing the donor among the 289 seropositive members of the cohort. Every donor gave a peripheral blood sample, and the peripheral blood mononuclear cells from that sample were used for TCR beta sequencing. Genomic DNA extraction from the blood cell samples was performed with the Qiagen DNeasy Blood Extraction Kit. To prepare the library, the immunoSEQ multiplex PCR assay was applied. A mixture of 60 forward primers for TCR Vbeta segments and 13 reverse primers for TCR Jbeta segments was used in the multiplex PCR. The CDR3 region of rearranged TCR beta genes was amplified from genomic DNA by a multiplex PCR assay. Amplified TCR beta libraries were sequenced as 87-base-pair reads on the Illumina HiSeq System. The authors' pipeline ran thus. A later analysis tallied tens of millions of unique TCR beta chains across the 666 repertoires, and approximately 11 million of those chains were shared by two or more donors. Raw reads were error-corrected and collapsed into unique sequences by a nearest-neighbor algorithm in which closely related sequences were merged to remove PCR and sequencing errors. CDR3 sequences were aligned to IMGT reference sequences to assign V, D and J gene segments. For a sequence to be retained, at least a six-nucleotide match to both a V gene segment and a J gene segment was required. A rearrangement was called productive if the CDR3 had no stop codons and remained in frame with V and J, and every other rearrangement was called non-productive. CDR3 was defined by IMGT convention, running from the second conserved V-encoded cysteine to the conserved J-encoded phenylalanine. The earlier analysis of about 610 of the donors excluded any sequence lacking an unambiguous match to a single V gene segment. In an earlier analysis of approximately 560 of the donors, a V segment was called functional when productive rearrangements were above 56.7%, and segregating when the standard deviation between donors exceeded 5%. To diagnose cytomegalovirus status from the catalog of TCR beta chain sequences, a statistical classification framework was built. A later analysis assigned V and J genes by comparing TCR nucleotide sequences with IMGT/GENE-DB human TR gene sequences. Using the TCRdist pipeline, a later analysis assigned CDR3 sequences along with most-parsimonious VDJ recombination scenarios. A later analysis defined each TCR beta chain by its CDR3 amino acid sequence plus V-gene family, and excluded reads lacking a unique V-gene family. As a way to deal with suspected cross-contamination and a sequencing artifact, a later analysis dropped over 550 nucleotide sequences that were highly shared and had low generation probability. A later analysis calculated a clonal expansion index for each public chain from normalized within-repertoire ranks of inferred template counts. Generation probabilities in a later analysis came from a VDJ recombination model fitted to out-of-frame rearrangements, and those results were checked against IGoR. In a later analysis, hypergeometric tests were used to score TCR-TCR, TCR-HLA and TCR-CMV co-occurrence, with a repertoire-size bias correction applied to TCR pairs. In a later analysis, false discovery rates were estimated by permuting HLA or CMV assignments 20 times. A later analysis grouped co-occurring TCRs with DBSCAN, adding TCRdist sequence similarity when clustering within HLA-allele-positive subsets. Repertoires with fewer than 30,000 or more than 120,000 public chains, plus five repertoires with anomalous nucleotide sharing, were excluded from co-occurrence clustering. TCRdb took over this immuneACCESS table, retaining in-frame rearrangements with V and J assigned. Such tables are incomplete; in checked studies, under half of the missing clones stem from an unresolved V gene, and the remainder is unexplained. That table gives V, J and clone size, and the DNA gave D and trimming. The sample profile shows roughly 190,000 clones; around 83% of them were found once. Over 1.5% of the sample is in the top ten clones.

With regard to this clone: Its target antigen remains unknown. Base qualities are missing; no much larger clone stands one base away.

Broad study findings and their caveats: Presence/absence analyses assumed roughly uniform sequencing depth across donors, an assumption that may not hold. While some public TCRs were present in many individuals, most TCR sequences turned up only very rarely across donors. In an earlier analysis of 450 to 750 of the donors, most TCR beta V segments appeared in productive rearrangements about 87% or about 30% of the time, broadly matching IMGT annotations. A total of roughly 160 TCR beta chains were listed by the study as associated with cytomegalovirus. Several of the top co-occurrence clusters appeared to be linked to parvovirus B19, influenza, CMV and Epstein-Barr virus, according to a later analysis. Linkage disequilibrium might explain the correlated functional status among segregating V segments, but an unknown experimental factor could not be excluded. A few of the identified cytomegalovirus-associated TCR beta chains were confirmed in vitro to be specific for cytomegalovirus antigens. Some IMGT-functional V segments, including TRBV6-2 and TRBV6-3, could not be distinguished by the 87-base-pair reads and were therefore excluded. A later analysis associated about 17,000 TCR beta sequences with specific HLA alleles at a false discovery rate of 0.05. Because HLA typing was unavailable for some donors at each locus, only the typed subset was used in association tests. An association between a missense DCLRE1C variant and V-gene and J-gene trimming of TCR beta chains was found in a later genetic analysis and replicated in an independent cohort. Most CMV-associated TCR beta chains appeared to be HLA-restricted in a later analysis, and the HLA associations seemed to be driven largely by CMV exposure. Immune exposure information for the cohort was limited to CMV serostatus. The authors suggested that the approach could potentially be generalized to other disease states and immunological phenotypes. The classifier was reported to diagnose cytomegalovirus status with high specificity and sensitivity in both the original cohort and the validation cohort. Assigning TCR associations to individual alleles was difficult when HLA alleles, especially DR and DQ, strongly co-occurred. In a later analysis, TCR association rates were found to vary across HLA loci, with the most associated TCRs seen for DRB1 alleles and the fewest for HLA-C alleles. A further reported finding was that TCR beta sequences accurately predicted the HLA-A and HLA-B alleles for most subjects in the first cohort. A later analysis found that HLA-associated TCR beta chains were more clonally expanded and had lower generation probabilities than equally common non-associated chains. In a later genetic analysis, fewer N-insertions in productive TCRs were reported among donors in an Asian-associated ancestry cluster than the roughly 710-donor mean. The earlier analysis of about 600 of the donors excluded seventeen rarely observed V segments, including chromosome 9 orphons, because counts were too low. A group of highly shared sequence variants was considered likely to be a technical artifact of the sequencing pipeline. This cohort had only TCR beta chains sequenced, and the lack of alpha or paired-chain data limited which features could be detected.

V is pared back by 6 bases and J by 3 bases, with 9 bases lying between the germline termini. Including cysteine and phenylalanine, the CDR3 has 12 amino acids. Just the 36-base CDR3 DNA is kept, in frame starting at base 1. Taken from the germline V gene, the CDR1 and CDR2 loops are MRHNA and SNTAGT. The sample was PBMCs. The clonotype comes from a man between 35 and 55 years old in good health and CMV-seropositive. The sequence links TRBV6-4 to TRBJ2-7; a weak D assignment points to TRBD1 (6 bases agree). DNA sequence: TGTGCCAGCAGAGGGGGAGACTACGAGCAGTACTTC. It specifies CASRGGDYEQYF.